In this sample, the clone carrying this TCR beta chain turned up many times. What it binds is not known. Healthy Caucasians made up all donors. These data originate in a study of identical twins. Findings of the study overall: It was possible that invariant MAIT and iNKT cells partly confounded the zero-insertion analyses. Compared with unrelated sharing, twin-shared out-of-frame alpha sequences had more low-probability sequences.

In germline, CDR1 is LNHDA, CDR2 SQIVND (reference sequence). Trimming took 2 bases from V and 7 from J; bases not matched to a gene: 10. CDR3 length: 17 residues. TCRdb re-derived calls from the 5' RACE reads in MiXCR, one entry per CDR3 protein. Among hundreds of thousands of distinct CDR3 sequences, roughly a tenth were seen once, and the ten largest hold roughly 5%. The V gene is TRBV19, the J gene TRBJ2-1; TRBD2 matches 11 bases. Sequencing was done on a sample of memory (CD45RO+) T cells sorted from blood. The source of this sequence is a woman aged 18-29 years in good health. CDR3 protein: CASSIRGLAERKNEQFF. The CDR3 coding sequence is TGTGCCAGTAGTATAAGGGGACTAGCGGAAAGGAAAAATGAGCAGTTCTTC.